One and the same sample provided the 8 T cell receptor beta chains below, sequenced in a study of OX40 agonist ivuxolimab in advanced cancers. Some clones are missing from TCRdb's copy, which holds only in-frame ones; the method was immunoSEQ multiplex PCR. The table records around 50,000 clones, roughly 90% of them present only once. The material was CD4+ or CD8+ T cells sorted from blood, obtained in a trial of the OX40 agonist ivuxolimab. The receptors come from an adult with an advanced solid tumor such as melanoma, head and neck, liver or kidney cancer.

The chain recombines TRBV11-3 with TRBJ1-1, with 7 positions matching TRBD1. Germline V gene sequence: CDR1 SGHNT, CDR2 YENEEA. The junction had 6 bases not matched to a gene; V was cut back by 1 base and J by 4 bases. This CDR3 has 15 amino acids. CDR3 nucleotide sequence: TGTGCCAGCAGCTTAGGGGTAGGACAGGCCACTGAAGCTTTCTTT. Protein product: CASSLGVGQATEAFF.

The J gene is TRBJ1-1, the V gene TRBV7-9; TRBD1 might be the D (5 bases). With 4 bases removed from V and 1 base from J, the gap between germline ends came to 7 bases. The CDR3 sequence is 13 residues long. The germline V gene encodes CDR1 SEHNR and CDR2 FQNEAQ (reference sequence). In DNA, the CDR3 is TGTGCCAGCAGCTCAAGGGGGAACACTGAAGCTTTCTTT. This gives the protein CASSSRGNTEAFF.

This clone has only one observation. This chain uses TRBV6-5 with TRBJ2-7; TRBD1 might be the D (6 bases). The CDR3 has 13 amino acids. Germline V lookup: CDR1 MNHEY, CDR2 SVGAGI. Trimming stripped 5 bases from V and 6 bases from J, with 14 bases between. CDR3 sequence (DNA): TGTGCCAGCAGTGACAGGACCGAGCTCGAGCAGTACTTC. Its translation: CASSDRTELEQYF.

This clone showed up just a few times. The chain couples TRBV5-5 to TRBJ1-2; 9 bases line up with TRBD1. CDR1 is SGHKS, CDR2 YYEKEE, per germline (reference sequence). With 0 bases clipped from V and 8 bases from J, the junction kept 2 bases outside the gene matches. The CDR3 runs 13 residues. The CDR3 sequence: CASSLDRGHGYTF. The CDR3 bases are TGTGCCAGCAGCTTGGACAGGGGGCACGGCTACACCTTC.

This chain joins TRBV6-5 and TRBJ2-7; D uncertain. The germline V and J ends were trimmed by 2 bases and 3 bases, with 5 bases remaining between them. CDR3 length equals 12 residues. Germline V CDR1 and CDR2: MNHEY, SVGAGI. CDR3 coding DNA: TGTGCCAGCAGTTACGGGCTCTACGAGCAGTACTTC. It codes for CASSYGLYEQYF.

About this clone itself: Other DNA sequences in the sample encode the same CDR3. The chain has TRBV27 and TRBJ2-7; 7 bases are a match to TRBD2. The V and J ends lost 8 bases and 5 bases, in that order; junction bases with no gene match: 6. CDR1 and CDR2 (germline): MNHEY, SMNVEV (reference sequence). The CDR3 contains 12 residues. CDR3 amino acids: CASVGGGHEQYF. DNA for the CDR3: TGTGCCAGCGTAGGCGGGGGTCACGAGCAGTACTTC.

The CDR3, as DNA: TGTGCCAGTAGTGTCGGTCGTCAGGGGGAGACCCAGTACTTC. It specifies CASSVGRQGETQYF. The chain is built from TRBV19 and TRBJ2-5; the D gene is possibly TRBD1 (6 bases). Trimming cost V 5 bases and J 5 bases, with 15 bases left between them. CDR1 LNHDA and CDR2 SQIVND come from the germline V gene (reference sequence). The CDR3 is 14 amino acids.

CDR3 DNA: TGTGCCAGCAGCTTGCCTGGGGGCGACCTGTACACCGGGGAGCTGTTTTTT. This codes for CASSLPGGDLYTGELFF. The chain carries TRBV5-6 and TRBJ2-2; TRBD1 might be the D (6 bases). This CDR3 is 17 amino acids long. Trimming pared 1 base from V and 3 bases from J, leaving 16 bases between. Germline V CDR1 and CDR2: SGHDT, YYEEEE. Full variable domain (remainder filled in from reference TRBV5-6 and TRBJ2-2): DAGVTQSPTHLIKTRGQQVTLRCSPKSGHDTVSWYQQALGQGPQFIFQYYEEEERQRGNFPDRFSGHQFPNYSSELNVNALLLGDSALYLCASSLPGGDLYTGELFFGEGSRLTVL.